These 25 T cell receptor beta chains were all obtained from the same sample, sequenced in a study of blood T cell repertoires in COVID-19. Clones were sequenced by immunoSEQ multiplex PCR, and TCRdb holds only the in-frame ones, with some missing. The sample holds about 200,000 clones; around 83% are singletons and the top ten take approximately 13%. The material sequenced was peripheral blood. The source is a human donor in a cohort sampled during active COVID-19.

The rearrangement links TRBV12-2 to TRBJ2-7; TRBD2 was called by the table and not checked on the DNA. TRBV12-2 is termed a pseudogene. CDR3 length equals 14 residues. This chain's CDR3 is CASRLTWDFYEQYF. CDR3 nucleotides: TGTGCAAGTCGCTTAACCTGGGACTTCTACGAGCAGTACTTC.

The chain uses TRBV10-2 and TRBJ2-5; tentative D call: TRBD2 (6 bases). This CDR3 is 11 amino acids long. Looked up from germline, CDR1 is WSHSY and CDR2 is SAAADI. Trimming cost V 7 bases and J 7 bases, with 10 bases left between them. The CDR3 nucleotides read TGCGCCAGCATGAACGGGGGGACCCAGTACTTC. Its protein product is CASMNGGTQYF.

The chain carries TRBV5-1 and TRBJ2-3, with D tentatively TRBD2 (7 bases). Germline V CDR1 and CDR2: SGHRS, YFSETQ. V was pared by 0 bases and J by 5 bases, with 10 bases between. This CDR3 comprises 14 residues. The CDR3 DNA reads TGCGCCAGCAGCTTGGGAGGGGGGGAAGATACGCAGTATTTT. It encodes CASSLGGGEDTQYF.

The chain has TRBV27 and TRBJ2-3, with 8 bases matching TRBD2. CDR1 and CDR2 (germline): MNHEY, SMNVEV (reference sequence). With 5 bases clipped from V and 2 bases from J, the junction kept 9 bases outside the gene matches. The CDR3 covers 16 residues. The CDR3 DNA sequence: TGTGCCAGCAGTCTCGCGACTAGCGAGAACACAGATACGCAGTATTTT. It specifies CASSLATSENTDTQYF.

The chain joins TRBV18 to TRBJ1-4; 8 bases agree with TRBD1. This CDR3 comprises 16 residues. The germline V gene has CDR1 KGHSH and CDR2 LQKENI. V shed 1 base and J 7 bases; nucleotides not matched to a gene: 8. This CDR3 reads CASSPLIQGASEKLFF. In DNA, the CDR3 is TGTGCCAGCTCACCACTCATTCAGGGGGCGAGTGAAAAACTGTTTTTT. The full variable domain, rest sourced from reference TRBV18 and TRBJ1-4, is NAGVMQNPRHLVRRRGQEARLRCSPMKGHSHVYWYRQLPEEGLKFMVYLQKENIIDESGMPKERFSAEFPKEGPSILRIQQVVRGDSAAYFCASSPLIQGASEKLFFGSGTQLSVL.

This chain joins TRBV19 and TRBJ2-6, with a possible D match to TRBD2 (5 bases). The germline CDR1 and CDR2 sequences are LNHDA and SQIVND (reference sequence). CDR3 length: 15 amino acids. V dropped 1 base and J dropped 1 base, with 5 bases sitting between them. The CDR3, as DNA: TGTGCCAGTAGTATAGGAGGGTCTGGGGCCAACGTCCTGACTTTC. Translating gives CASSIGGSGANVLTF.

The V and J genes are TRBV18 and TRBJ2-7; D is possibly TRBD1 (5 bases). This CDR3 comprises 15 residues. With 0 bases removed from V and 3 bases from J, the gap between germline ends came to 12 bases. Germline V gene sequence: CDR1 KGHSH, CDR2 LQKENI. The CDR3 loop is CASSPPGPRIYEQYF. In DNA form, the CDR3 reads TGTGCCAGCTCACCACCGGGGCCGCGGATCTACGAGCAGTACTTC.

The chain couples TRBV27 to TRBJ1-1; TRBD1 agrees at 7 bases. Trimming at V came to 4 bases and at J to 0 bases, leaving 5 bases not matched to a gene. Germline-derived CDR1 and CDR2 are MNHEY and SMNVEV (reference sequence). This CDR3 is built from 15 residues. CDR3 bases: TGTGCCAGCAGTTACGGACAGGCTGTGAACACTGAAGCTTTCTTT. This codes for CASSYGQAVNTEAFF.

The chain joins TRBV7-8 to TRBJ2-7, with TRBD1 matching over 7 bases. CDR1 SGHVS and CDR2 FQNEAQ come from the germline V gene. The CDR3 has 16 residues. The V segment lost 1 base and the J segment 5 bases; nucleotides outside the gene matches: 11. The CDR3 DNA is TGTGCCAGCAGCTTAGACCCGACAGGGCCGGCCCACGAGCAGTACTTC. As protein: CASSLDPTGPAHEQYF.

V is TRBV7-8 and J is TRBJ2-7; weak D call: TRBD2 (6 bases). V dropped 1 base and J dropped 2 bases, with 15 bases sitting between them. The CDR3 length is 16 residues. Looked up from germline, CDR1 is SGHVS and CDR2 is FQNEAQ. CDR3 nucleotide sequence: TGTGCCAGCAGCTTAGGGGTCGGAGGGGCTCCCTACGAGCAGTACTTC. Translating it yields CASSLGVGGAPYEQYF.

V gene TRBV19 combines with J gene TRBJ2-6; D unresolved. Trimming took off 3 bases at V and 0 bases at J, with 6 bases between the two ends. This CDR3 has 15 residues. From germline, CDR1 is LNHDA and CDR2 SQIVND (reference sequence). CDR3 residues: CASSMLGSGANVLTF. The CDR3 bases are TGTGCCAGTAGTATGCTAGGCTCTGGGGCCAACGTCCTGACTTTC.

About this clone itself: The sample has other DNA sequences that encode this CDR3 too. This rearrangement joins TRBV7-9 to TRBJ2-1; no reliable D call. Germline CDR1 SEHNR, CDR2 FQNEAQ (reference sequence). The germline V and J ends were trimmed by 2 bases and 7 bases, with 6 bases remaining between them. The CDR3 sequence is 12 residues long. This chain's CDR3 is CASSLRSNEQFF. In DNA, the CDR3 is TGTGCCAGCAGCTTACGGTCAAATGAGCAGTTCTTC.

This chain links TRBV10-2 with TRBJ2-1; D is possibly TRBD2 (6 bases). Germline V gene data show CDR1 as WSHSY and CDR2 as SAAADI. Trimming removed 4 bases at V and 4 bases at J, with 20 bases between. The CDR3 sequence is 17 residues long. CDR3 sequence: CASSGGGVGDRYNEQFF. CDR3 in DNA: TGCGCCAGCAGTGGCGGCGGGGTGGGCGACCGGTACAATGAGCAGTTCTTC.

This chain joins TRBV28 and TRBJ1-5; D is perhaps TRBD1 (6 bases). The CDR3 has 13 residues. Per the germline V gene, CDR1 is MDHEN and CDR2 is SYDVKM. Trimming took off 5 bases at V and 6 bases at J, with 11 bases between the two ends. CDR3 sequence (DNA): TGTGCCAGCAGTGGACAGTTTATTCAGCCCCAGCATTTT. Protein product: CASSGQFIQPQHF.

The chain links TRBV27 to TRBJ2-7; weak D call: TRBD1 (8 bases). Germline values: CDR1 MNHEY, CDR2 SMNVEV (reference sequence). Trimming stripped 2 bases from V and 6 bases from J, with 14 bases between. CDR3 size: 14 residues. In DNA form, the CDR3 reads TGTGCCAGCAGTTTACAGAACAGGGGGGGCGAGCAGTACTTC. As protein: CASSLQNRGGEQYF.

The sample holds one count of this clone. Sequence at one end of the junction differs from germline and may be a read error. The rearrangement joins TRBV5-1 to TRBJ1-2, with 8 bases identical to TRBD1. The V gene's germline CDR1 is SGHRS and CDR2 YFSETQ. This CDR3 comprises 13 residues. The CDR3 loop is CANSATGGDGYTF. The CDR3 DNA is TGCGCCAACAGCGCAACAGGGGGAGATGGCTACACCTTC.

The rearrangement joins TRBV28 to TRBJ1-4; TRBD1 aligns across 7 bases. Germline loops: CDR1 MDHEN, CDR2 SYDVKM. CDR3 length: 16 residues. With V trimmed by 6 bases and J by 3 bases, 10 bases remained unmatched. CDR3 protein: CASSSYHRGSNEKLFF. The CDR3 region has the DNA TGTGCCAGCAGCTCATACCACAGGGGTTCTAATGAAAAACTGTTTTTT.

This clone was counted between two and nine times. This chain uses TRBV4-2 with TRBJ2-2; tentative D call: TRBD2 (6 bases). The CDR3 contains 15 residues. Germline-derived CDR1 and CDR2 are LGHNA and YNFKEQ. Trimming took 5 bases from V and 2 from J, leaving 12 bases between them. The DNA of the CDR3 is TGTGCCAGCAGCGCGGGACTGAGTAACACCGGGGAGCTGTTTTTT. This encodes CASSAGLSNTGELFF.

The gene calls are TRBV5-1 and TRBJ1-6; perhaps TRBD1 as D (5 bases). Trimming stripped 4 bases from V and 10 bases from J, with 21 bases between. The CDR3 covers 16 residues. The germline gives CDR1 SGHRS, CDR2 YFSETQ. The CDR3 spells CASSPNAGTANSPLHF. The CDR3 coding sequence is TGCGCCAGCAGCCCAAACGCGGGGACGGCTAACTCACCCCTCCACTTT.

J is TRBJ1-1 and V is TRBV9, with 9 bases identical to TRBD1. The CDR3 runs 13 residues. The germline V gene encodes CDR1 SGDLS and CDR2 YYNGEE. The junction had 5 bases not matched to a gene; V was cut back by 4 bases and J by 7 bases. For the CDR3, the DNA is TGTGCCAGCAGCCCCCGGGACAGGGATGAAGCTTTCTTT. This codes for CASSPRDRDEAFF. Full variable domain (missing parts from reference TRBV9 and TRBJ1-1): DSGVTQTPKHLITATGQRVTLRCSPRSGDLSVYWYQQSLDQGLQFLIQYYNGEERAKGNILERFSAQQFPDLHSELNLSSLELGDSALYFCASSPRDRDEAFFGQGTRLTVV.

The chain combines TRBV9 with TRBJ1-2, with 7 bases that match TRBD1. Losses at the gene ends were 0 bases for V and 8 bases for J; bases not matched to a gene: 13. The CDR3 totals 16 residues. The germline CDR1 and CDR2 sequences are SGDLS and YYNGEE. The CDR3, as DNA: TGTGCCAGCAGCGTAGCAGCACAGGGGCCCCAGGGGGGCTACACCTTC. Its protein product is CASSVAAQGPQGGYTF.

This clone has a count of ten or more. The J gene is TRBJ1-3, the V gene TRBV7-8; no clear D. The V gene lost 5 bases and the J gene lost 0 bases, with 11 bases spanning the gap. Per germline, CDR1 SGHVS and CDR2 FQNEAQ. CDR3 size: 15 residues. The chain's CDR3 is CASSPGAFSGNTIYF. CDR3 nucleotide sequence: TGTGCCAGCAGCCCTGGTGCGTTCTCTGGAAACACCATATATTTT.

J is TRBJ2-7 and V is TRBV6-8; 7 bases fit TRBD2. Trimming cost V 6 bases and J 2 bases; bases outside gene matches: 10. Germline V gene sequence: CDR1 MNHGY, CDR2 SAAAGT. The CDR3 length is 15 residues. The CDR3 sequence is CASSRPRGTTYEQYF. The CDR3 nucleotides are TGTGCCAGCAGCCGTCCCCGCGGGACTACCTACGAGCAGTACTTC.

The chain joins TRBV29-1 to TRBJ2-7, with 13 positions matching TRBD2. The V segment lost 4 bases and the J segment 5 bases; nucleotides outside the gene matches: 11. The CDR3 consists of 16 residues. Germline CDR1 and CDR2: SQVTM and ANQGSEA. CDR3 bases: TGCAGCGTTGCCCCTCTGTTAACTAGCGGGAGGGACGAGCAGTACTTC. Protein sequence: CSVAPLLTSGRDEQYF.

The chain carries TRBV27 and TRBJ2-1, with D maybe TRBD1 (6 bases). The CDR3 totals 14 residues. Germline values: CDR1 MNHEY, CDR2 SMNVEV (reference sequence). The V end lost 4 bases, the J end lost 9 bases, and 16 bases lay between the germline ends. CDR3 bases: TGTGCCAGCAGTTGGACAGCGCCCCGGGGTGAGCAGTTCTTC. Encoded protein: CASSWTAPRGEQFF.